Shown below are 18 T cell receptor beta chains from a single sample sequenced in a study of shared clonotypes between healthy human individuals. Sequencing was performed with immunoSEQ multiplex PCR; in TCRdb, only in-frame clones are kept and a portion is missing. Of 1,400,000 or so clones detected, approximately 98.5% appear once; the ten largest clones hold 0.36%. Sequencing was done on a sample of naive CD4+ T cells sorted from blood. Subset reported: CD45RA+ positively selected. Receptors originate from a man aged 30 to 39 in good health.

The chain links TRBV4-1 to TRBJ1-5; the D gene is possibly TRBD1 (5 bases). The CDR3 consists of 14 residues. Germline CDR1 and CDR2: MGHRA and YSYEKL. Deletions cut 7 bases from V and 3 bases from J, with 13 bases between. The CDR3 spells CASNPGRDNQPQHF. The DNA for the CDR3 is TGCGCCAGCAACCCAGGCAGGGACAATCAGCCCCAGCATTTT.

J is TRBJ2-5 and V is TRBV9; D is perhaps TRBD2 (5 bases). Between the trimmed V and J ends, which lost 3 bases and 5 bases, there was a span of 11 bases. The CDR3 covers 13 residues. Germline values: CDR1 SGDLS, CDR2 YYNGEE. CDR3 loop: CASSGRMGETQYF. Here the CDR3 DNA reads TGTGCCAGCAGCGGGAGGATGGGGGAGACCCAGTACTTC.

This chain connects TRBV27 to TRBJ1-1; TRBD1 matches 8 bases. CDR1 is MNHEY, CDR2 SMNVEV, per germline (reference sequence). With V trimmed by 1 base and J by 1 base, 5 bases remained unmatched. The CDR3 is made up of 16 amino acids. CDR3 nucleotides: TGTGCCAGCAGTTTATGGTACGGACAGGGGAACACTGAAGCTTTCTTT. Amino acids: CASSLWYGQGNTEAFF.

The rearrangement links TRBV6-6 to TRBJ2-3; TRBD2 is a possible D gene (5 bases). Germline CDR1 MNHNY, CDR2 SVGAGI (reference sequence). V dropped 0 bases and J dropped 3 bases, with 13 bases sitting between them. The CDR3 covers 16 residues. The CDR3 region has the DNA TGTGCCAGCAGTTACTCGAACGCAGGCGGGACAGATACGCAGTATTTT. Amino acid sequence: CASSYSNAGGTDTQYF.

The rearrangement links TRBV10-3 to TRBJ2-7; D is ambiguous. The ends were cut back, 0 bases at V and 0 bases at J, with 9 bases in the middle. In germline, CDR1 is ENHRY, CDR2 SYGVKD. The length of the CDR3 is 15 residues. The CDR3: CAISESSWSSYEQYF. The CDR3 DNA reads TGTGCCATCAGTGAGTCCTCATGGAGCTCCTACGAGCAGTACTTC.

V gene TRBV7-2 combines with J gene TRBJ2-7; a possible D gene is TRBD1 (5 bases). In germline, CDR1 is SGHTA, CDR2 FQGNSA. V lost 5 bases and J 5 bases, leaving 19 bases between the germline ends. The CDR3 length is 15 residues. CDR3 DNA sequence: TGTGCCAGCAGCCAGGGTCGTCTGTCTGTCGACGAGCAGTACTTC. This codes for CASSQGRLSVDEQYF.

This chain links TRBV7-8 with TRBJ2-1; D is perhaps TRBD2 (5 bases). Per the germline V gene, CDR1 is SGHVS and CDR2 is FQNEAQ. V was shortened by 3 bases and J by 7 bases, with 16 bases between the two germline ends. The CDR3 covers 15 residues. The CDR3 DNA sequence: TGTGCCAGCAGCTTCCGGGGTAGCCTAGAGAATGAGCAGTTCTTC. It is translated as CASSFRGSLENEQFF.

To note about this clone: Compared with germline, one end of the junction differs, possibly owing to a read error. The chain uses TRBV30 and TRBJ2-1; D is perhaps TRBD1 (6 bases). The CDR3 has 14 amino acids. The V gene's germline CDR1 is GTSNPN and CDR2 SVGIG (reference sequence). The CDR3 nucleotides read TGTGCCTGCTACAGGGAAATCTCCCACAATGAGCAGTTCTTC. The encoded protein is CACYREISHNEQFF.

The chain employs TRBV9 and TRBJ2-7; either TRBD1 or TRBD2 may fit D (5 bases each). This CDR3 region has 16 residues. CDR1 and CDR2 from the germline V gene are SGDLS and YYNGEE. Trimming cost V 4 bases and J 4 bases, with 21 bases left between them. The CDR3 sequence is CASSPGPGLAKYEQYF. In nucleotides, the CDR3 is TGTGCCAGCAGCCCTGGACCAGGGCTAGCCAAATACGAGCAGTACTTC.

Note on this clone: This sample includes further DNA sequences coding for the same CDR3. The rearrangement links TRBV5-1 to TRBJ2-1; no definite D call. This CDR3 contains 13 residues. Germline V CDR1 and CDR2: SGHRS, YFSETQ. Trimming took off 2 bases at V and 5 bases at J, with 8 bases between the two ends. CDR3 region: CASSLGSHNEQFF. The CDR3 nucleotides are TGCGCCAGCAGCTTAGGGTCCCACAATGAGCAGTTCTTC.

This chain connects TRBV7-9 to TRBJ2-7, with a possible D match to TRBD2 (5 bases). Trimming took off 8 bases at V and 4 bases at J, with 12 bases between the two ends. Germline loops: CDR1 SEHNR, CDR2 FQNEAQ (reference sequence). CDR3 length: 12 amino acids. The CDR3 region is CASGSRWYEQYF. The CDR3 nucleotides are TGTGCCAGCGGGAGTAGATGGTACGAGCAGTACTTC.

The chain joins TRBV5-1 to TRBJ2-5; 8 bases line up with TRBD2. The length of the CDR3 is 17 residues. Trimming cost V 4 bases and J 0 bases; bases outside gene matches: 11. Germline CDR1 and CDR2: SGHRS and YFSETQ. The CDR3 coding sequence is TGCGCCAGCAGCCCGGAGTGGGGTAGCGGGAACCAAGAGACCCAGTACTTC. Its translation is CASSPEWGSGNQETQYF.

About this clone itself: One end of the junction varies from germline; a read error may be responsible. The V gene is TRBV7-7, the J gene TRBJ2-3; a possible D gene is TRBD1 (6 bases). There are 15 residues in the CDR3. From germline, CDR1 is SSHAT and CDR2 FNYEAQ (reference sequence). This CDR3 is CASSLGQSSTDTQYF. The DNA of the CDR3 is TGTGCTAGCAGCTTAGGACAGTCTAGCACAGATACGCAGTATTTT. Drawing the rest from reference TRBV7-7 and TRBJ2-3, the complete variable domain is GAGVSQSPRYKVTKRGQDVTLRCDPISSHATLYWYQQALGQGPEFLTYFNYEAQPDKSGLPSDRFSAERPEGSISTLTIQRTEQRDSAMYRCASSLGQSSTDTQYFGPGTRLTVL.

The V call is TRBV28, the J call TRBJ2-5; 7 bases map to TRBD2. The CDR3 totals 18 residues. V lost 2 bases to trimming and J lost 0 bases; unmatched junction nucleotides: 12. CDR1 is MDHEN, CDR2 SYDVKM, per germline. The CDR3 reads CASSLPPLVGGYQETQYF. CDR3 DNA sequence: TGTGCCAGCAGTTTACCTCCCTTGGTGGGAGGGTACCAAGAGACCCAGTACTTC.

V usage is TRBV5-4 and J usage is TRBJ1-1; tentative D call: TRBD1 (6 bases). Germline CDR1 is SGHNT and CDR2 is YYREEE (reference sequence). The ends were cut back, 5 bases at V and 4 bases at J, with 12 bases in the middle. The CDR3 is 13 residues long. CDR3 sequence reads: CASRTQGGTEAFF. CDR3 sequence (DNA): TGTGCCAGCAGGACACAGGGAGGCACTGAAGCTTTCTTT.

Concerning this clone itself: This sample includes further DNA sequences coding for the same CDR3. The chain employs TRBV28 and TRBJ2-7; tentatively, D is TRBD2 (5 bases). The CDR3 consists of 11 residues. V lost 11 bases to trimming and J lost 3 bases, with 11 bases between them. Germline values: CDR1 MDHEN, CDR2 SYDVKM. For the CDR3, the DNA is TGTGCCTCCCGGGGAGTCTACGAGCAGTACTTC. It translates to CASRGVYEQYF.

This chain connects TRBV18 to TRBJ1-2; tentatively, D is TRBD1 (5 bases). The CDR3 runs to 17 residues. Germline V gives CDR1 KGHSH, CDR2 LQKENI. Trimming stripped 3 bases from V and 2 bases from J, with 19 bases between. The CDR3 here is CASSPLRDPRTNYGYTF. CDR3 nucleotide sequence: TGTGCCAGCTCACCTTTAAGGGACCCGAGGACAAACTATGGCTACACCTTC.

This rearrangement joins TRBV21-1 to TRBJ2-4; the table gives TRBD2 as D, unverified against the DNA. TRBV21-1 is assigned pseudogene status. The CDR3 totals 16 residues. The CDR3, as DNA: TGTGCCAGCAGCAGTCGACTAGCGGGATATAAAAACATTCAGTACTTC. Translating gives CASSSRLAGYKNIQYF.